This is a list of T cell receptor beta chains from one sample in a study of human T cells and chemical hapten exposure. One entry per CDR3 protein results from TCRdb running MiXCR on the RACE reads. The sample carries more than 90,000 distinct CDR3 sequences, roughly 11% recorded once. Sequences were derived from whole blood, sampled in connection with sensitization to the hapten diphenylcyclopropenone (DPC). The receptors here all came from a woman aged 40 to 50 with alopecia areata. Some clones in this sample may be carry-over from other donors' samples. Each CDR3 is given with its conserved first and last residue. The D gene is left open where the match is weak. Clone size is stated in some rows and not others, as once, few, many or a class when expanded.

D gene: TRBD1
CDR3 length: 14
J gene: TRBJ1-2
clone size: .
V gene: TRBV2
CDR3 DNA: TGTGCCAGCAGTGAGAACAGGGGGAACTATGGCTACACCTTC
CDR3 protein: CASSENRGNYGYTF

D gene: TRBD2
CDR3 length: 15
J gene: TRBJ2-7
clone size: .
V gene: TRBV5-6
CDR3 DNA: TGTGCCAGCAGCTTCCGGACTAGCGCCTCCTACGAGCAGTACTTC
CDR3 protein: CASSFRTSASYEQYF

D gene: .
CDR3 length: 15
J gene: TRBJ2-6
clone size: .
V gene: TRBV2
CDR3 DNA: TGTGCCAGCAGTGAAGCCCGCTCTCGGGCCAACGTCCTGACTTTC
CDR3 protein: CASSEARSRANVLTF

D gene: TRBD2
CDR3 length: 14
J gene: TRBJ2-5
clone size: few
V gene: TRBV27
CDR3 DNA: TGTGCCAGCAGTTTAACGGGGGGGCCAGAGACCCAGTACTTC
CDR3 protein: CASSLTGGPETQYF

D gene: TRBD2
CDR3 length: 16
J gene: TRBJ2-1
clone size: .
V gene: TRBV4-2
CDR3 DNA: TGTGCCAGCAGCATTCAGCGGGGGGCAGCCTACAATGAGCAGTTCTTC
CDR3 protein: CASSIQRGAAYNEQFF

D gene: .
CDR3 length: 15
J gene: TRBJ2-1
clone size: many
V gene: TRBV9
CDR3 DNA: TGTGCCAGCAGCGATCCGGGACGTGGGGTGAATGAGCAGTTCTTC
CDR3 protein: CASSDPGRGVNEQFF

D gene: .
CDR3 length: 11
J gene: TRBJ1-2
clone size: .
V gene: TRBV6-2/TRBV6-3
CDR3 DNA: TGTGCCAGCAAGGCGATATATGGCTACACCTTC
CDR3 protein: CASKAIYGYTF

D gene: .
CDR3 length: 11
J gene: TRBJ2-4
clone size: .
V gene: TRBV12-3/TRBV12-4
CDR3 DNA: TGTGCCAGCAGTTTAGAGTCAGAGAGGTACTTC
CDR3 protein: CASSLESERYF

D gene: TRBD2
CDR3 length: 16
J gene: TRBJ2-3
clone size: few
V gene: TRBV13
CDR3 DNA: TGTGCCAGCAGCCCGCCTAGCGGGAGGCGCACAGATACGCAGTATTTT
CDR3 protein: CASSPPSGRRTDTQYF

D gene: .
CDR3 length: 12
J gene: TRBJ2-7
clone size: many
V gene: TRBV5-1
CDR3 DNA: TGCGCCAGCAGCTCAGGAGGTTACGAGCAGTACTTC
CDR3 protein: CASSSGGYEQYF

D gene: .
CDR3 length: 15
J gene: TRBJ1-6
clone size: .
V gene: TRBV30
CDR3 DNA: TGTGCCTGGCTTCCCCGGCGGCCTCCGGTGGGACCCCTCCACTTT
CDR3 protein: CAWLPRRPPVGPLHF

D gene: .
CDR3 length: 15
J gene: TRBJ1-1
clone size: .
V gene: TRBV29-1
CDR3 DNA: TGCAGCGTTCGAGGGCACAGGGACGTGAACACTGAAGCTTTCTTT
CDR3 protein: CSVRGHRDVNTEAFF

D gene: TRBD1
CDR3 length: 14
J gene: TRBJ1-2
clone size: many
V gene: TRBV12-3/TRBV12-4
CDR3 DNA: TGTGCCAGCATCCCCTGGGGACAGGACTATGGCTACACCTTC
CDR3 protein: CASIPWGQDYGYTF